This T cell receptor beta chain appears in the sequencing data of a study of blood T cell repertoires in COVID-19. Overall study: Sites across the United States, Italy and Spain contributed samples from acute and convalescent COVID-19.

J was trimmed by 4 bases and V by 4 bases; bases with no gene match: 5. Germline values: CDR1 MNHEY, CDR2 SVGAGI. The CDR3 contains 15 residues. Study processing details: Amplification from reference gene primers served as the basis for estimated nucleated cell counts. Measured with immunoSEQ multiplex PCR; TCRdb has only the in-frame clones, and not every one. Clonal size and the V and J genes are those of that table, whereas D and trimming came from the DNA. The sample holds around 400,000 clones, approximately 89% seen once. Patients at the Seattle site were enrolled during active infection and followed longitudinally.

The receptor was isolated from a woman aged 55-69 years with COVID-19, enrolled during active disease. The material sequenced was peripheral blood. The chain employs TRBV6-5 and TRBJ2-2; TRBD1 agrees at 8 bases. The CDR3 DNA reads as TGTGCCAGCAGTTTCGACAGGGGTAGCACCGGGGAGCTGTTTTTT. This translates into CASSFDRGSTGELFF.